The 22 T cell receptor beta chains given below trace back to one sample, sequenced in a study of blood T cell repertoires in COVID-19. Only in-frame clones appear in the TCRdb table, and some are missing; sequencing was by immunoSEQ multiplex PCR. Among approximately 120,000 clones listed, approximately 90% were seen once. Input material: peripheral blood. These receptors originate from a human donor in a cohort sampled during active COVID-19.

This rearrangement joins TRBV9 to TRBJ2-3, with 10 bases fitting TRBD1. Germline V gives CDR1 SGDLS, CDR2 YYNGEE. The CDR3 is 15 amino acids. The V segment lost 4 bases and the J segment 4 bases; nucleotides outside the gene matches: 6. In DNA form, the CDR3 reads TGTGCCAGCAGCCGACAGGGGGCAGGGGCAGATACGCAGTATTTT. Translation: CASSRQGAGADTQYF.

This chain connects TRBV5-1 to TRBJ1-3, with TRBD1 as a possible D gene (6 bases). V lost 0 bases and J 1 base, leaving 11 bases between the germline ends. Germline CDR1 is SGHRS and CDR2 is YFSETQ. CDR3 size: 16 residues. The DNA of the CDR3 is TGCGCCAGCAGCTTGGCCTGGCAGGGGTCTGGAAACACCATATATTTT. Amino acids: CASSLAWQGSGNTIYF.

The CDR3 DNA reads as TGCGCCAGCAGACAGGGCGGTAATTCACCCCTCCACTTT. Translated: CASRQGGNSPLHF. The gene calls are TRBV5-1 and TRBJ1-6; tentatively, D is TRBD1 (6 bases). Germline V gene data show CDR1 as SGHRS and CDR2 as YFSETQ. There are 13 residues in the CDR3. V lost 5 bases to trimming and J lost 6 bases, with 9 bases between them.

The gene calls are TRBV27 and TRBJ1-1, with a possible D match to TRBD1 (5 bases). Germline CDR1 reads MNHEY; CDR2 reads SMNVEV (reference sequence). Trimming removed 3 bases at V and 3 bases at J, with 11 bases between. This CDR3 region has 14 residues. CDR3 in amino acids: CASSFRGVDTEAFF. The DNA for the CDR3 is TGTGCCAGCAGTTTCCGGGGGGTCGACACTGAAGCTTTCTTT.

By its share, this clone is medium-sized. The chain links TRBV5-4 to TRBJ1-6; no firm D call. Trimming shortened V by 1 base and J by 9 bases, and 11 bases separated the two germline ends. The germline CDR1 and CDR2 sequences are SGHNT and YYREEE (reference sequence). The CDR3 has 14 residues. The CDR3 nucleotides are TGTGCCAGCAGCTTGTGGTCAGTCCGTTCACCCCTCCACTTT. Its translation: CASSLWSVRSPLHF. Variable domain in full (rest from reference TRBV5-4 and TRBJ1-6): ETGVTQSPTHLIKTRGQQVTLRCSSQSGHNTVSWYQQALGQGPQFIFQYYREEENGRGNFPPRFSGLQFPNYSSELNVNALELDDSALYLCASSLWSVRSPLHFGNGTRLTVT.

This chain links TRBV6-4 with TRBJ2-1, with 8 bases matching TRBD2. V dropped 3 bases and J dropped 4; count of bases not matched to a gene: 8. The CDR3 is made up of 16 amino acids. Looked up from germline, CDR1 is MRHNA and CDR2 is SNTAGT. Written as DNA, the CDR3 is TGTGCCAGCAGTGATTGGACGGGACTAGGGTACAATGAGCAGTTCTTC. Protein product: CASSDWTGLGYNEQFF.

This clone came up once. This chain uses TRBV24-1 with TRBJ2-4, with 9 nucleotides matching TRBD1. V shed 5 bases, J shed 4 bases, and the junction held 5 bases outside the gene matches. Germline CDR1 and CDR2: KGHDR and SFDVKD. The CDR3 covers 15 residues. The CDR3 spells CATSGEGTGKNIQYF. The CDR3 nucleotides read TGTGCCACCAGTGGGGAAGGGACAGGGAAAAACATTCAGTACTTC.

On this clone itself: Other DNA sequences in this specimen translate into the identical CDR3. V usage is TRBV18 and J usage is TRBJ2-3; D uncertain. Germline CDR1 reads KGHSH; CDR2 reads LQKENI. The CDR3 loop spans 13 amino acids. V was pared by 3 bases and J by 6 bases, with 10 bases between. The CDR3 here is CASSPSSTDTQYF. DNA of the CDR3: TGTGCCAGCTCACCTTCGTCTACGGATACGCAGTATTTT.

The chain combines TRBV11-2 with TRBJ2-7, with 9 positions matching TRBD2. The V gene end was trimmed by 5 bases and the J gene end by 7 bases; junction bases not matched to a gene: 12. CDR1 is SGHAT and CDR2 is FQNNGV in the germline V gene. CDR3 length equals 15 residues. DNA of the CDR3: TGTGCCAGCAGCAGAAGCTTAGCGGGGGCCTGGGAGCAGTACTTC. Translation gives CASSRSLAGAWEQYF.

J is TRBJ1-3 and V is TRBV3-1 (or the pseudogene TRBV3-2), with D tentatively TRBD1 (5 bases). The CDR3 is 16 amino acids. Germline loops: CDR1 LGHDT, CDR2 YNNKEL (reference sequence). Trimming took 0 bases from V and 4 from J, leaving 13 bases between them. The CDR3 loop is CASSQDTGGRGNTIYF. The CDR3 bases are TGTGCCAGCAGCCAAGATACAGGTGGAAGGGGAAACACCATATATTTT.

The chain has TRBV7-9 and TRBJ1-2; D is uncertain. Germline loops: CDR1 SEHNR, CDR2 FQNEAQ (reference sequence). The CDR3 has 13 residues. V gave up 1 base and J gave up 6 bases, with 9 bases separating them. The CDR3 protein is CASSLGWQNGYTF. CDR3 DNA sequence: TGTGCCAGCAGCTTAGGATGGCAGAATGGCTACACCTTC. Looking up the rest from reference TRBV7-9 and TRBJ1-2 gives the full variable domain: DTGVSQNPRHKITKRGQNVTFRCDPISEHNRLYWYRQTLGQGPEFLTYFQNEAQLEKSRLLSDRFSAERPKGSFSTLEIQRTEQGDSAMYLCASSLGWQNGYTFGSGTRLTVV.

This clone occurred once. The V and J genes are TRBV6-5 and TRBJ2-7, with D tentatively TRBD2 (6 bases). The ends were cut back, 4 bases at V and 3 bases at J, with 10 bases in the middle. The CDR3 has 13 residues. CDR1 is MNHEY, CDR2 SVGAGI, per germline. In DNA form, the CDR3 reads TGTGCCAGCAGTTTAACGGACTACTACGAGCAGTACTTC. Its protein is CASSLTDYYEQYF.

The chain is built from TRBV2 and TRBJ2-2, with D tentatively TRBD1 (5 bases). V was clipped by 6 bases and J by 1 base, with 12 bases between them. CDR1 and CDR2 (germline): SNHLY, FYNNEI. This CDR3 contains 15 residues. This CDR3 is CASRGEQVNTGELFF. CDR3 DNA sequence: TGTGCCAGCAGAGGGGAACAGGTGAACACCGGGGAGCTGTTTTTT.

This sequence joins TRBV5-1 and TRBJ1-1; D perhaps matches TRBD1 (6 bases). The CDR3 has 13 residues. Germline V gene data show CDR1 as SGHRS and CDR2 as YFSETQ. Deletions cut 5 bases from V and 5 bases from J, with 13 bases between. CDR3 nucleotide sequence: TGCGCCAGCAGGTCCAGGGGAGATACTGAAGCTTTCTTT. This sequence encodes CASRSRGDTEAFF. Supplemented by reference TRBV5-1 and TRBJ1-1, the full variable domain reads KAGVTQTPRYLIKTRGQQVTLSCSPISGHRSVSWYQQTPGQGLQFLFEYFSETQRNKGNFPGRFSGRQFSNSRSEMNVSTLELGDSALYLCASRSRGDTEAFFGQGTRLTVV.

This chain uses TRBV13 with TRBJ2-5, with D tentatively TRBD2 (5 bases). V lost 4 bases to trimming and J lost 2 bases, with 11 bases between them. This CDR3 spans 14 amino acids. Germline CDR1 reads PRHDT; CDR2 reads FYEKMQ (reference sequence). The CDR3 sequence: CASSSRLPQETQYF. The CDR3 DNA reads as TGTGCCAGCAGCTCCAGACTACCACAAGAGACCCAGTACTTC. Looking up the rest from reference TRBV13 and TRBJ2-5 gives the full variable domain: AAGVIQSPRHLIKEKRETATLKCYPIPRHDTVYWYQQGPGQDPQFLISFYEKMQSDKGSIPDRFSAQQFSDYHSELNMSSLELGDSALYFCASSSRLPQETQYFGPGTRLLVL.

The genes are TRBV3-1 (or the pseudogene TRBV3-2) and TRBJ2-3, with 11 bases lining up with TRBD2. J was trimmed by 10 bases and V by 4 bases; bases with no gene match: 13. Per germline, CDR1 LGHDT and CDR2 YNNKEL (reference sequence). This CDR3 contains 16 residues. CDR3 in DNA: TGTGCCAGCAGCCCCACAAGACTAGCGGGGAGCTCGTCGCAGTATTTT. Amino acid sequence: CASSPTRLAGSSSQYF.

The chain employs TRBV19 and TRBJ2-3; D uncertain. Trimming removed 6 bases at V and 1 base at J, with 8 bases between. Per the germline V gene, CDR1 is LNHDA and CDR2 is SQIVND (reference sequence). The CDR3 consists of 13 residues. DNA of the CDR3: TGTGCCAGTAGCTTTCCAGGCACAGATACGCAGTATTTT. It encodes CASSFPGTDTQYF. Variable domain in full (rest from reference TRBV19 and TRBJ2-3): DGGITQSPKYLFRKEGQNVTLSCEQNLNHDAMYWYRQDPGQGLRLIYYSQIVNDFQKGDIAEGYSVSREKKESFPLTVTSAQKNPTAFYLCASSFPGTDTQYFGPGTRLTVL.

This clone was picked up a small number of times. Written as DNA, the CDR3 is TGTGCCAGCAGTGAAAGGTGGCGCGGGGACTCTGGAAACACCATATATTTT. Translated, it gives CASSERWRGDSGNTIYF. This sequence joins TRBV6-1 and TRBJ1-3; no clear D. CDR3 size: 17 residues. Deletions cut 2 bases from V and 0 bases from J, with 14 bases between. The germline gives CDR1 MNHNS, CDR2 SASEGT.

The sample holds one count of this clone. The rearrangement uses TRBV5-1 and TRBJ2-5; possibly TRBD1 for D (5 bases). The V end was cut by 0 bases, the J end by 3 bases, with 12 bases between. Per germline, CDR1 SGHRS and CDR2 YFSETQ. The length of the CDR3 is 15 residues. Written as DNA, the CDR3 is TGCGCCAGCAGCTTGGCCCGTGGCAGGGAAGAGACCCAGTACTTC. Its translation: CASSLARGREETQYF.

J is TRBJ1-2 and V is TRBV6-5; the D gene is possibly TRBD1 (5 bases). Per the germline V gene, CDR1 is MNHEY and CDR2 is SVGAGI. The CDR3 consists of 13 residues. V gave up 6 bases and J gave up 5 bases, with 13 bases separating them. The CDR3 sequence: CASSLGLKYGYTF. The CDR3, as DNA: TGTGCCAGCAGCCTGGGACTTAAATATGGCTACACCTTC.

The V call is TRBV4-1, the J call TRBJ1-1, with a tentative D call TRBD1 (6 bases). CDR1 MGHRA and CDR2 YSYEKL come from the germline V gene. This CDR3 is 15 amino acids long. Trimming pared 3 bases from V and 0 bases from J, leaving 11 bases between. The chain's CDR3 is CASSHLRDMNTEAFF. The CDR3 DNA reads as TGCGCCAGCAGCCATCTCAGGGACATGAACACTGAAGCTTTCTTT.

V usage is TRBV5-6 and J usage is TRBJ2-7, with D possibly TRBD2 on 6 matching bases. Germline CDR1 and CDR2: SGHDT and YYEEEE. V dropped 3 bases and J dropped 1 base, with 14 bases sitting between them. This CDR3 has 15 residues. The DNA for the CDR3 is TGTGCCAGCAGCTCATCGGAGGGAATATCCTACGAGCAGTACTTC. The encoded protein is CASSSSEGISYEQYF.